One sample yielded the 23 T cell receptor beta chains listed below, sequenced in a study of cytomegalovirus exposure and HLA in healthy donors. The PCR was carried out with 60 Vbeta primers and 13 Jbeta primers. The method was immunoSEQ multiplex PCR; TCRdb's version includes in-frame clones alone and lacks a portion of them. The sample holds about 190,000 clones; about nine tenths are singletons and the top ten take around 1%. The sample was PBMCs. These receptors were obtained from a boy younger than 10 in good health and CMV-seronegative.

This rearrangement joins TRBV6-5 to TRBJ2-1; 8 positions match TRBD2. Trimming at V came to 6 bases and at J to 3 bases, leaving 7 bases not matched to a gene. Germline values: CDR1 MNHEY, CDR2 SVGAGI. This CDR3 is 15 amino acids long. In DNA, the CDR3 is TGTGCCAGCAGCCTCCAGCGGGAGTTCTACAATGAGCAGTTCTTC. This sequence encodes CASSLQREFYNEQFF.

Note on this clone: The same CDR3 arises from other DNA sequences in this sample as well. This chain uses TRBV11-3 with TRBJ2-5; 8 nucleotides line up with TRBD1. Germline CDR1 reads SGHNT; CDR2 reads YENEEA. With V trimmed by 1 base and J by 1 base, 2 bases remained unmatched. The CDR3 runs 15 residues. CDR3 in amino acids: CASSLGGTGQETQYF. In DNA, the CDR3 is TGTGCCAGCAGCTTAGGGGGGACAGGCCAAGAGACCCAGTACTTC. Supplemented by reference TRBV11-3 and TRBJ2-5, the full variable domain reads EAGVVQSPRYKIIEKKQPVAFWCNPISGHNTLYWYLQNLGQGPELLIRYENEEAVDDSQLPKDRFSAERLKGVDSTLKIQPAELGDSAVYLCASSLGGTGQETQYFGPGTRLLVL.

This clone was seen only once. The rearrangement joins TRBV6-1 to TRBJ2-5, with TRBD2 matching 13 bases. The CDR3 runs to 20 residues. Germline CDR1 reads MNHNS; CDR2 reads SASEGT. V shed 3 bases, J shed 5 bases, and the junction held 18 bases outside the gene matches. For the CDR3, the DNA is TGTGCCAGCAGTGAGAAGATCCGGACTAGCGGGAGATTAGCTGGGGAGACCCAGTACTTC. Its protein is CASSEKIRTSGRLAGETQYF.

This clone appeared a single time. The rearrangement uses TRBV19 and TRBJ2-1, with D maybe TRBD2 (6 bases). Germline V lookup: CDR1 LNHDA, CDR2 SQIVND (reference sequence). This CDR3 has 15 amino acids. V lost 1 base to trimming and J lost 2 bases, with 9 bases between them. DNA of the CDR3: TGTGCCAGTAGTATAGGAGCGGGTACCTACAATGAGCAGTTCTTC. This codes for CASSIGAGTYNEQFF.

The chain is built from TRBV5-4 and TRBJ2-1; D call uncertain. V was shortened by 6 bases and J by 4 bases, with 5 bases between the two germline ends. Germline CDR1 reads SGHNT; CDR2 reads YYREEE (reference sequence). This CDR3 is 11 amino acids long. CDR3 nucleotides: TGTGCCAGCACCCAATACAATGAGCAGTTCTTC. This translates into CASTQYNEQFF.

The chain uses TRBV19 and TRBJ2-7; a weak D match, TRBD2 (5 bases). Germline-derived CDR1 and CDR2 are LNHDA and SQIVND (reference sequence). The CDR3 totals 15 residues. V was clipped by 2 bases and J by 0 bases, with 11 bases between them. CDR3 DNA sequence: TGTGCCAGTAGTATAACCGGGGTATTCTCCTACGAGCAGTACTTC. It encodes CASSITGVFSYEQYF.

This clone was detected once. The J gene is TRBJ1-2, the V gene TRBV19; TRBD1 agrees at 9 bases. CDR3 length: 14 amino acids. J was trimmed by 5 bases and V by 6 bases; bases with no gene match: 7. The V gene's germline CDR1 is LNHDA and CDR2 SQIVND (reference sequence). DNA for the CDR3: TGTGCCAGTAGCTCGACAGGGGGAAGTTATGGCTACACCTTC. Translating gives CASSSTGGSYGYTF.

This clone has only one observation. This rearrangement joins TRBV4-1 to TRBJ2-2; D is possibly TRBD1 (6 bases). The germline V gene has CDR1 MGHRA and CDR2 YSYEKL. The V end was cut by 3 bases, the J end by 6 bases, with 11 bases between. The CDR3 runs 14 residues. The DNA for the CDR3 is TGCGCCAGCAGCCAGCGCAGGGGTGCCGGGGAGCTGTTTTTT. As protein: CASSQRRGAGELFF.

The chain joins TRBV5-1 to TRBJ2-5; 8 bases are shared with TRBD1. The DNA end is a closer match to TRBJ2-7, so the J assignment may be wrong. CDR3 length: 16 amino acids. CDR1 and CDR2 (germline): SGHRS, YFSETQ. The CDR3 nucleotides are TGCGCCAGCAGCTTGGGGACAGGGTCGAGCTCCTACGAGCAGTACTTC. Protein product: CASSLGTGSSSYEQYF.

The genes are TRBV6-5 and TRBJ1-1; D gene uncertain. Deletions cut 5 bases from V and 5 bases from J, with 6 bases between. This CDR3 has 11 residues. Germline CDR1 MNHEY, CDR2 SVGAGI. The CDR3 sequence is CASSTRTEAFF. In nucleotides, the CDR3 is TGTGCCAGCAGTACACGAACTGAAGCTTTCTTT.

V is TRBV6-1 and J is TRBJ2-4, with a tentative D call TRBD1 (5 bases). Germline values: CDR1 MNHNS, CDR2 SASEGT. Deletions cut 2 bases from V and 9 bases from J, with 20 bases between. CDR3 length equals 16 residues. The CDR3 here is CASSERGPEGWGIQYF. The CDR3 DNA follows: TGTGCCAGCAGTGAAAGGGGCCCCGAAGGGTGGGGCATTCAGTACTTC.

The genes are TRBV6-4 and TRBJ2-3, with TRBD1 as a possible D gene (6 bases). CDR3 length: 14 amino acids. Per germline, CDR1 MRHNA and CDR2 SNTAGT. Deletions cut 6 bases from V and 4 bases from J, with 14 bases between. CDR3 loop: CASRPTGYADTQYF. The DNA of the CDR3 is TGTGCCAGCAGACCAACAGGGTACGCAGATACGCAGTATTTT.

This chain joins TRBV6-1 and TRBJ1-2; maybe TRBD1 (5 bases). The CDR3 has 14 residues. CDR1 MNHNS and CDR2 SASEGT come from the germline V gene. V was shortened by 6 bases and J by 8 bases, with 19 bases between the two germline ends. DNA for the CDR3: TGTGCCAGCAGGCCCCCAGGTGAGGGGAGGGGCTACACCTTC. Amino acid sequence: CASRPPGEGRGYTF.

The J gene is TRBJ2-7, the V gene TRBV29-1, with 8 bases identical to TRBD2. CDR3 length: 14 amino acids. In germline, CDR1 is SQVTM, CDR2 ANQGSEA. V was pared by 7 bases and J by 7 bases, with 15 bases of the junction left unmatched. The chain's CDR3 is CSAQMGTRSQEQYF. The CDR3 bases are TGCAGCGCCCAGATGGGGACTAGGTCTCAAGAGCAGTACTTC.

As regards this clone: Relative to the germline gene, one junction end is altered; a read error may explain this. This chain uses TRBV7-9 with TRBJ2-2; weak D call: TRBD2 (5 bases). This CDR3 is built from 15 residues. Looked up from germline, CDR1 is SEHNR and CDR2 is FQNEAQ (reference sequence). CDR3 in DNA: TGTTCCAGCAGCATAAGACCCCGGGAAGATGGGGAGCTGTTTTTT. Translating gives CSSSIRPREDGELFF.

The chain has TRBV2 and TRBJ2-1; D is ambiguous. CDR1 is SNHLY, CDR2 FYNNEI, per germline. Trimming shortened V by 8 bases and J by 12 bases, and 14 bases separated the two germline ends. CDR3 length: 11 amino acids. CDR3 amino acids: CASEALLGQFF. The CDR3 bases are TGTGCCAGCGAGGCCCTCCTCGGGCAGTTCTTC.

The chain employs TRBV2 and TRBJ2-7, with D possibly matching TRBD2 (5 bases). CDR3 length: 14 amino acids. The ends were cut back, 3 bases at V and 4 bases at J, with 13 bases in the middle. From germline, CDR1 is SNHLY and CDR2 FYNNEI. CDR3 coding DNA: TGTGCCAGCAGTGATCCAGGACTGAATTACGAGCAGTACTTC. It codes for CASSDPGLNYEQYF.

The chain has TRBV5-6 and TRBJ2-7, with TRBD1 matching 9 bases. V lost 5 bases, J lost 9 bases, and 15 bases stayed unmatched. The CDR3 has 15 residues. Germline V CDR1 and CDR2: SGHDT, YYEEEE. CDR3: CASSGPGQGLGGQYF. As DNA, the CDR3 is TGTGCCAGCAGTGGACCGGGACAGGGTTTGGGCGGGCAGTACTTC.

The CDR3 loop reads CASSLVQGVSYEQYF. The DNA of the CDR3 is TGCGCCAGCAGCTTGGTTCAGGGGGTATCCTACGAGCAGTACTTC. The chain couples TRBV5-1 to TRBJ2-5; 7 bases agree with TRBD1. Judging by the DNA end, TRBJ2-7 fits better; the J call may be wrong. This CDR3 has 15 residues. CDR1 is SGHRS, CDR2 YFSETQ, per germline.

The gene calls are TRBV12-5 and TRBJ1-3, with D possibly TRBD1 on 5 matching bases. CDR1 and CDR2 (germline): LGHNT, FRNRAP. The CDR3 runs to 14 residues. V was trimmed by 4 bases and J by 4 bases, leaving 11 bases between them. The CDR3 here is CASGSTGSGNTIYF. The CDR3 coding sequence is TGTGCTAGTGGTTCTACAGGATCCGGAAACACCATATATTTT.

The chain has TRBV6-1 and TRBJ1-1, with a tentative D call TRBD1 (6 bases). Trimming took off 8 bases at V and 8 bases at J, with 9 bases between the two ends. Per germline, CDR1 MNHNS and CDR2 SASEGT. This CDR3 spans 10 amino acids. For the CDR3, the DNA is TGTGCCAGCGTTACAGGGGAAGCTTTCTTT. This sequence encodes CASVTGEAFF.

The count of this clone is one. The chain joins TRBV27 to TRBJ2-1, with D perhaps TRBD1 (5 bases). Germline CDR1 reads MNHEY; CDR2 reads SMNVEV (reference sequence). The CDR3 has 16 amino acids. Trimming left V 6 bases short and J 5 bases short, with 20 bases between. In nucleotides, the CDR3 is TGTGCCAGCAGCCAGATTAGGGCAGAAGGGGACAATGAGCAGTTCTTC. Encoded protein: CASSQIRAEGDNEQFF.

The chain recombines TRBV19 with TRBJ2-7, with 7 bases fitting TRBD2. The length of the CDR3 is 13 residues. Per the germline V gene, CDR1 is LNHDA and CDR2 is SQIVND (reference sequence). Unmatched junction bases numbered 4, after V lost 5 bases and J lost 3 bases. CDR3 in DNA: TGTGCCAGTAGTGCCGGGACTATCTACGAGCAGTACTTC. The encoded protein is CASSAGTIYEQYF. Using reference TRBV19 and TRBJ2-7 for the parts outside the CDR3, the full variable domain is DGGITQSPKYLFRKEGQNVTLSCEQNLNHDAMYWYRQDPGQGLRLIYYSQIVNDFQKGDIAEGYSVSREKKESFPLTVTSAQKNPTAFYLCASSAGTIYEQYFGPGTRLTVT.